This TCR beta chain was recorded in a study of T cell responses to AZD1222 COVID-19 vaccine. Trimming left V 3 bases short and J 7 bases short, with 9 bases between. The length of the CDR3 is 13 residues. The V gene's germline CDR1 is SEHNR and CDR2 FQNEAQ (reference sequence). Notes on this clone: What it recognizes is unknown.

Study-wide points: Dominant CD4 TCR responses targeted spike regions 160-218 and 743-854. Reportedly, close to half of spike-specific TCRs are directed against unmutated variant regions. With two AZD1222 doses given, Spike-specific TCR breadth and depth both rose.

The assay was immunoSEQ multiplex PCR, and TCRdb's table has in-frame clones only and misses some. The sample includes 56,000 or so clones, 75% to 90% of them seen just once. The chain links TRBV7-9 to TRBJ1-4, with D hard to call. The sample consisted of peripheral blood, taken on day 0 of AZD1222 vaccination. The receptor was isolated from an adult in good health. The CDR3 DNA is TGTGCCAGCAGCTTGTCCGGACCTGAAAAACTGTTTTTT. It specifies CASSLSGPEKLFF.